This T cell receptor (beta chain) was sequenced in a study of T cells after yellow fever vaccination. Each CDR3 protein is one row after TCRdb ran MiXCR on the 5' RACE reads. The sample has about 370,000 distinct CDR3 sequences, 9.5% to 13% seen once. The study's findings and limits: Post-booster samples contained most primary-vaccination clones (around 95% CD4, roughly 88% CD8).

V lost 5 bases to trimming and J lost 7 bases, with 20 bases between them. The CDR3 runs to 15 residues. Looked up from germline, CDR1 is SEHNR and CDR2 is FQNEAQ (reference sequence). This clonotype was seen at least ten times. No antigen is known for it. The sequencing used PBMCs, collected on the day of the first yellow fever vaccination. This sequence originates from a man aged 18 to 35 who received the YFV17D yellow fever vaccine. The chain has TRBV7-9 and TRBJ1-2, with D possibly being TRBD1 (6 bases). The CDR3 protein is CASSKQGTHRFGYTF. For the CDR3, the DNA is TGTGCCAGCAGCAAACAAGGGACACATCGTTTTGGCTACACCTTC. The full variable domain, in which reference TRBV7-9 and TRBJ1-2 provide the parts outside the CDR3, is DTGVSQNPRHKITKRGQNVTFRCDPISEHNRLYWYRQTLGQGPEFLTYFQNEAQLEKSRLLSDRFSAERPKGSFSTLEIQRTEQGDSAMYLCASSKQGTHRFGYTFGSGTRLTVV.